This passage covers 5 T cell receptor beta chains from one sample sequenced in a study of T cells in Graves' hyperthyroidism and ophthalmopathy. The investigators amplified TCR beta CDR3 regions from RNA transcripts. HTBI primers were used for first-round RT-PCR of the TCR CDR3. MiXCR was run by TCRdb on the multiplex PCR reads, yielding one entry per CDR3 protein. The sample carries hundreds of thousands of distinct CDR3 sequences, 11% to 15% recorded once. Sequenced: blood. The receptors were sampled from a woman younger than 45 with Graves' hyperthyroidism.

V is TRBV19 and J is TRBJ1-2; 7 bases line up with TRBD1. V shed 0 bases and J 6 bases; nucleotides not matched to a gene: 1. The germline gives CDR1 LNHDA, CDR2 SQIVND (reference sequence). The CDR3 is made up of 13 amino acids. The CDR3 region is CASSIEGGNGYTF. CDR3 bases: TGTGCCAGTAGTATAGAAGGGGGCAATGGCTACACCTTC.

The V gene is TRBV5-5, the J gene TRBJ2-3, with D unresolved. Trimming took off 0 bases at V and 0 bases at J, with 8 bases between the two ends. This CDR3 region has 15 residues. Germline V gives CDR1 SGHKS, CDR2 YYEKEE (reference sequence). CDR3 bases: TGTGCCAGCAGCTTGGGCAGGCTTAGCACAGATACGCAGTATTTT. Encoded protein: CASSLGRLSTDTQYF.

This clonotype was detected a few times. The chain couples TRBV6-4 to TRBJ2-1; D gene uncertain. V dropped 0 bases and J dropped 6 bases, with 6 bases sitting between them. CDR3 length equals 13 residues. Germline V gene lookup returns CDR1 MRHNA and CDR2 SNTAGT. The CDR3 DNA follows: TGTGCCAGCAGTGACTCGGAAATCAATGAGCAGTTCTTC. Encoded protein: CASSDSEINEQFF.

Ten or more counts support this clonotype. V usage is TRBV6-1 and J usage is TRBJ1-4; 10 bases align to TRBD1. In germline, CDR1 is MNHNS, CDR2 SASEGT. The CDR3 is 17 amino acids. The J segment lost 5 bases and the V segment lost 5 bases, leaving 11 bases of the junction unmatched. The CDR3 sequence is CASSYLRPGQGNEKLFF. The CDR3 nucleotides are TGTGCCAGCAGTTACCTAAGACCGGGACAGGGGAATGAAAAACTGTTTTTT.

The sample holds a few counts of this clonotype. The genes are TRBV6-6 and TRBJ1-5; D is unclear. V gave up 2 bases and J gave up 5 bases, with 19 bases separating them. The germline CDR1 and CDR2 sequences are MNHNY and SVGAGI (reference sequence). CDR3 size: 17 residues. The CDR3 sequence is CASSYAKGPFDDQPQHF. CDR3 coding DNA: TGTGCCAGCAGTTACGCCAAGGGTCCGTTTGATGATCAGCCCCAGCATTTT.